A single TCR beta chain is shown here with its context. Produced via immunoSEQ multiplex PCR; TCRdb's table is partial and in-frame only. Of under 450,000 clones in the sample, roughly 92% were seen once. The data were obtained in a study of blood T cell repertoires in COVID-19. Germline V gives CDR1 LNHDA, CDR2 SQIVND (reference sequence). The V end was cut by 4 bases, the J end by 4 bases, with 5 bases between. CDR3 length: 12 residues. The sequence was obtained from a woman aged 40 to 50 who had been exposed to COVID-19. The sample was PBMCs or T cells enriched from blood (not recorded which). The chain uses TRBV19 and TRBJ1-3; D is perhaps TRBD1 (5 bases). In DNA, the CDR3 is TGTGCCAGTAGTAGGACAGGAAACACCATATATTTT. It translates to CASSRTGNTIYF.